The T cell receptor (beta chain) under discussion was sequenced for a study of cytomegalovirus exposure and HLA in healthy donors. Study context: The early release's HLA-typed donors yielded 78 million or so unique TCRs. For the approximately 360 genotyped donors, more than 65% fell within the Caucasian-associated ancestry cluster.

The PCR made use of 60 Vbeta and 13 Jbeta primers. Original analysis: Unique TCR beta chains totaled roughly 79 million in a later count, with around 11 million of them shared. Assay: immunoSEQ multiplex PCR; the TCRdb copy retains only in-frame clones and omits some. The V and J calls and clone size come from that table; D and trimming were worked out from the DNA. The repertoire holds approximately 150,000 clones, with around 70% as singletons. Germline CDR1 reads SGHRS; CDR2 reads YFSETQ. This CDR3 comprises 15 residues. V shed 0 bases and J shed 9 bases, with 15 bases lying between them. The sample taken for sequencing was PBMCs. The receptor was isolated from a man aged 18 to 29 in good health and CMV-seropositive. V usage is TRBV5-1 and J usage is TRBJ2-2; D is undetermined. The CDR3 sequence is CASSLAASPRRELFF. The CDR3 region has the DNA TGCGCCAGCAGCTTGGCAGCATCCCCGAGGAGGGAGCTGTTTTTT.